The 15 T cell receptor beta chains below come from one sample, sequenced in a study of cytomegalovirus exposure and HLA in healthy donors. The PCR employed 60 Vbeta primers together with 13 Jbeta primers. The protocol was immunoSEQ multiplex PCR, while the TCRdb copy is restricted to in-frame clones and leaves out a portion. Of some 120,000 clones listed, around 81% are singletons. Sequenced: PBMCs. The source of these receptors is a woman aged 30 to 39 in good health and CMV-seronegative.

This rearrangement joins TRBV27 to TRBJ2-3; maybe TRBD1 (5 bases). Germline V lookup: CDR1 MNHEY, CDR2 SMNVEV (reference sequence). The CDR3 spans 15 residues. V dropped 5 bases and J dropped 1 base, with 13 bases sitting between them. The CDR3: CASSLRVQGTDTQYF. CDR3 in DNA: TGTGCCAGCAGTCTCCGAGTACAGGGCACAGATACGCAGTATTTT.

The rearrangement joins TRBV2 to TRBJ2-2, with TRBD1 identical over 7 bases. This CDR3 region has 15 residues. The germline V gene has CDR1 SNHLY and CDR2 FYNNEI. V gave up 0 bases and J gave up 6 bases; unmatched junction bases: 4. The CDR3 region is CASSEAQGVAGELFF. The CDR3 DNA reads as TGTGCCAGCAGTGAAGCTCAGGGGGTAGCCGGGGAGCTGTTTTTT.

The chain uses TRBV5-1 and TRBJ2-2; D gene uncertain. The length of the CDR3 is 13 residues. Trimming stripped 4 bases from V and 2 bases from J, with 6 bases between. CDR1 is SGHRS, CDR2 YFSETQ, per germline. The CDR3 coding sequence is TGCGCCAGCAGCCTAGACAACACCGGGGAGCTGTTTTTT. Its translation is CASSLDNTGELFF. Full variable domain (missing parts from reference TRBV5-1 and TRBJ2-2): KAGVTQTPRYLIKTRGQQVTLSCSPISGHRSVSWYQQTPGQGLQFLFEYFSETQRNKGNFPGRFSGRQFSNSRSEMNVSTLELGDSALYLCASSLDNTGELFFGEGSRLTVL.

The rearrangement joins TRBV19 to TRBJ2-1, with 13 bases identical to TRBD2. Germline CDR1 is LNHDA and CDR2 is SQIVND (reference sequence). The CDR3 runs 18 residues. V shed 5 bases, J shed 1 base, and the junction held 8 bases outside the gene matches. This CDR3 is CASSFGLAGDHSYNEQFF. Written as DNA, the CDR3 is TGTGCCAGTAGTTTCGGACTAGCGGGAGACCATTCCTACAATGAGCAGTTCTTC. Drawing the rest from reference TRBV19 and TRBJ2-1, the complete variable domain is DGGITQSPKYLFRKEGQNVTLSCEQNLNHDAMYWYRQDPGQGLRLIYYSQIVNDFQKGDIAEGYSVSREKKESFPLTVTSAQKNPTAFYLCASSFGLAGDHSYNEQFFGPGTRLTVL.

The chain employs TRBV5-1 and TRBJ1-1; D unresolved. The germline V gene has CDR1 SGHRS and CDR2 YFSETQ. V was pared by 7 bases and J by 1 base, with 11 bases between. The CDR3 sequence is 13 residues long. CDR3 DNA: TGCGCCAGCGGGCGGGAAGCGAACACTGAAGCTTTCTTT. Amino acid sequence: CASGREANTEAFF.

The rearrangement uses TRBV27 and TRBJ2-3, with 10 bases identical to TRBD1. The germline V gene encodes CDR1 MNHEY and CDR2 SMNVEV (reference sequence). The V and J ends lost 7 bases and 0 bases, in that order; junction bases with no gene match: 13. The CDR3 sequence is 18 residues long. This CDR3 is CASTPAPGQGPSTDTQYF. The CDR3 region has the DNA TGTGCCAGCACCCCAGCCCCGGGACAGGGGCCTAGCACAGATACGCAGTATTTT.

The chain uses TRBV28 and TRBJ2-1; TRBD2 matches 7 bases. Germline V gene sequence: CDR1 MDHEN, CDR2 SYDVKM. The CDR3 contains 11 residues. The ends lost 3 bases at V and 11 bases at J; junction bases unmatched: 1. The CDR3 region is CASSLSGKQFF. The CDR3 DNA follows: TGTGCCAGCAGTTTGAGCGGGAAGCAGTTCTTC.

This clone occurred a few times. The J gene is TRBJ1-5, the V gene TRBV9, with D unclear. V was trimmed by 0 bases and J by 7 bases, leaving 11 bases between them. Germline lookup yields CDR1 SGDLS and CDR2 YYNGEE. This CDR3 region has 14 residues. CDR3 loop: CASSVGETGQPQHF. The CDR3 coding sequence is TGTGCCAGCAGCGTAGGGGAAACGGGGCAGCCCCAGCATTTT.

The chain employs TRBV6-6 and TRBJ1-5, with D perhaps matching TRBD1 (5 bases). This CDR3 spans 16 amino acids. The V gene's germline CDR1 is MNHNY and CDR2 SVGAGI (reference sequence). V was shortened by 0 bases and J by 9 bases, with 18 bases between the two germline ends. CDR3 residues: CASSYSTTGTVPPQHF. The CDR3 DNA reads as TGTGCCAGCAGTTACTCGACCACCGGGACTGTTCCGCCCCAGCATTTT.

J is TRBJ2-3 and V is TRBV27, with D tentatively TRBD2 (5 bases). Between the trimmed V and J ends, which lost 6 bases and 6 bases, there was a span of 10 bases. The V gene's germline CDR1 is MNHEY and CDR2 SMNVEV (reference sequence). This CDR3 region has 12 residues. The chain's CDR3 is CASSRGWDTQYF. In DNA form, the CDR3 reads TGTGCCAGCAGCCGGGGATGGGATACGCAGTATTTT.

The chain has TRBV10-3 and TRBJ2-5; D may be TRBD2 (7 bases). The germline V gene encodes CDR1 ENHRY and CDR2 SYGVKD. The V end was cut by 3 bases, the J end by 2 bases, with 13 bases between. The length of the CDR3 is 15 residues. CDR3 amino acids: CAISEGGVGQETQYF. The CDR3 DNA sequence: TGTGCCATCAGTGAAGGGGGGGTAGGTCAAGAGACCCAGTACTTC.

This clone appeared a few times. This chain joins TRBV23-1 and TRBJ1-6, with 7 bases identical to TRBD1. TRBV23-1 is annotated as an ORF whose role is uncertain. The CDR3 extends over 16 amino acids. Trimming removed 3 bases from V and 4 bases from J; junction bases left unmatched: 6. CDR3 protein: CASSQSTGTYNSPLHF. CDR3 bases: TGCGCCAGCAGTCAGTCGACAGGGACATATAATTCACCCCTCCACTTT.

This clone was detected once. The chain recombines TRBV30 with TRBJ2-4, with unresolved D. Germline V gene data show CDR1 as GTSNPN and CDR2 as SVGIG (reference sequence). The CDR3 extends over 11 amino acids. Trimming removed 5 bases from V and 3 bases from J, with 5 bases in between. The CDR3 nucleotides read TGTGCCTGGGACAACAAAAACATTCAGTACTTC. It encodes CAWDNKNIQYF.

V usage is TRBV9 and J usage is TRBJ2-7, with a weak D call TRBD2 (6 bases). The V gene lost 0 bases and the J gene lost 3 bases, with 13 bases spanning the gap. The CDR3 consists of 15 residues. Germline V gene lookup returns CDR1 SGDLS and CDR2 YYNGEE. The chain's CDR3 is CASSVDGTGDYEQYF. The CDR3 DNA follows: TGTGCCAGCAGCGTAGATGGAACGGGAGACTACGAGCAGTACTTC.

The chain recombines TRBV28 with TRBJ2-3; 13 positions match TRBD2. Germline CDR1 is MDHEN and CDR2 is SYDVKM. The CDR3 sequence is 18 residues long. Trimming removed 8 bases from V and 6 bases from J; junction bases left unmatched: 17. CDR3 sequence (DNA): TGTGCCAGCGTTTTCGGGACTAGCGGGGAGGGGGTTCAGGATACGCAGTATTTT. Residues: CASVFGTSGEGVQDTQYF.